This is a list of T cell receptor beta chains from one sample in a study of shared clonotypes between healthy human individuals. Here immunoSEQ multiplex PCR was the method, and the copy in TCRdb shows in-frame clones only, minus some. Of 1.6 million or so clones listed, just under 99% are singletons. The sample consisted of naive CD4+ T cells sorted from blood. The receptor set was obtained from a man aged 25 to 45 in good health. Both conserved end residues are part of each CDR3. D genes are given only for firm matches. Clone size is shown for a subset of rows, as once, few, many or a class of expanded clone.

j_gene: TRBJ1-3; v_gene: TRBV5-1; abundance: -; d_gene: -; CDR3nt: TGCGCCAGCAGCTTGGTTTTAGGGCAGAGTATAAACACCATATATTTT; CDR3aa: CASSLVLGQSINTIYF
j_gene: TRBJ1-2; v_gene: TRBV5-5; abundance: -; d_gene: -; CDR3nt: TGTGCCAGCAGCATAAGTCCAGGGTCCTCTAACTATGGCTACACCTTC; CDR3aa: CASSISPGSSNYGYTF
j_gene: TRBJ1-1; v_gene: TRBV28; abundance: -; d_gene: -; CDR3nt: TGTGCCAGCAGTCTCCGGACGGGCACTGAAGCTTTCTTT; CDR3aa: CASSLRTGTEAFF
j_gene: TRBJ1-2; v_gene: TRBV5-1; abundance: few; d_gene: -; CDR3nt: TGCGCCAGCAGCTTGGAACGGGACTATGGCTACACCTTC; CDR3aa: CASSLERDYGYTF
j_gene: TRBJ2-7; v_gene: TRBV28; abundance: -; d_gene: TRBD2; CDR3nt: TGTGCCAGCAGTTCCCATAGCGGGAGGGCCAGAGAGCAGTACTTC; CDR3aa: CASSSHSGRAREQYF
j_gene: TRBJ2-3; v_gene: TRBV6-5; abundance: -; d_gene: -; CDR3nt: TGTGCCAGCAGTTTTCGACAGGGCACAGATACGCAGTATTTT; CDR3aa: CASSFRQGTDTQYF
j_gene: TRBJ1-1; v_gene: TRBV4-3; abundance: -; d_gene: -; CDR3nt: TGCGCCAGCAGCCTTTCGGGGGCCCGGAGAGACACTGAAGCTTTCTTT; CDR3aa: CASSLSGARRDTEAFF
j_gene: TRBJ2-7; v_gene: TRBV5-1; abundance: -; d_gene: -; CDR3nt: TGCGCCAGCAGCTTGGCCGGGGAGCGGAAAAACTACGAGCAGTACTTC; CDR3aa: CASSLAGERKNYEQYF
j_gene: TRBJ2-5; v_gene: TRBV6-1; abundance: -; d_gene: -; CDR3nt: TGTGCCAGCCGCAAAAGGGACCCCAAAGGGGAGACCCAGTACTTC; CDR3aa: CASRKRDPKGETQYF
j_gene: TRBJ1-1; v_gene: TRBV27; abundance: -; d_gene: -; CDR3nt: TGTGCCAGCTGGGGGCTCACTGAAGCTTTCTTT; CDR3aa: CASWGLTEAFF
j_gene: TRBJ1-5; v_gene: TRBV19; abundance: -; d_gene: -; CDR3nt: TGTGCCAGTGCAGGGGTCAATCAGCCCCAGCATTTT; CDR3aa: CASAGVNQPQHF
j_gene: TRBJ2-1; v_gene: TRBV11-2; abundance: once; d_gene: -; CDR3nt: TGTGCCAGCAGCCCACGGACAAGCTCCTACAATGAGCAGTTCTTC; CDR3aa: CASSPRTSSYNEQFF
j_gene: TRBJ2-7; v_gene: TRBV5-5; abundance: -; d_gene: -; CDR3nt: TGTGCCAGCAGGGGGGGCGGCTCCTACGAGCAGTACTTC; CDR3aa: CASRGGGSYEQYF
j_gene: TRBJ2-1; v_gene: TRBV5-4; abundance: -; d_gene: -; CDR3nt: TGTGCCAGCAGCTCTCACGGGACCCGGAATGAGCAGTTCTTC; CDR3aa: CASSSHGTRNEQFF
j_gene: TRBJ2-7; v_gene: TRBV4-3; abundance: -; d_gene: TRBD2; CDR3nt: TGCGCCAGCAGCCAACGGGAGGGCCCCTACGAGCAGTACTTC; CDR3aa: CASSQREGPYEQYF
j_gene: TRBJ2-4; v_gene: TRBV15; abundance: -; d_gene: TRBD2; CDR3nt: TGTGCCACCAGCATTGGAGCGGGAGAGGGTAACATTCAGTACTTC; CDR3aa: CATSIGAGEGNIQYF
j_gene: TRBJ2-5; v_gene: TRBV30; abundance: -; d_gene: -; CDR3nt: TGTGCCTGGAAAAAGCGACAGAACCAAGAGACCCAGTACTTC; CDR3aa: CAWKKRQNQETQYF
j_gene: TRBJ1-1; v_gene: TRBV7-6; abundance: -; d_gene: -; CDR3nt: TGTGCCAGCAGCTTAGGGCCAGGGCCCACTGAAGCTTTCTTT; CDR3aa: CASSLGPGPTEAFF
j_gene: TRBJ2-1; v_gene: TRBV7-8; abundance: -; d_gene: TRBD2; CDR3nt: TGTGCCAGCAGCTTACGACGACTAGCGGGGTCCTACAATGAGCAGTTCTTC; CDR3aa: CASSLRRLAGSYNEQFF
j_gene: TRBJ2-3; v_gene: TRBV2; abundance: -; d_gene: TRBD1; CDR3nt: TGTGCCACACAGGACAGGGGAAGCACAGATACGCAGTATTTT; CDR3aa: CATQDRGSTDTQYF
j_gene: TRBJ2-2; v_gene: TRBV18; abundance: -; d_gene: TRBD1; CDR3nt: TGTGCCAGCTCACCGGGACAGGTCACCGGGGAGCTGTTTTTT; CDR3aa: CASSPGQVTGELFF
j_gene: TRBJ2-6; v_gene: TRBV5-1; abundance: once; d_gene: -; CDR3nt: TGCGCCAGCAGCCTGGACGGGGGCTCTGGGGCCAACGTCCTGACTTTC; CDR3aa: CASSLDGGSGANVLTF
j_gene: TRBJ1-2; v_gene: TRBV7-9; abundance: -; d_gene: -; CDR3nt: TGTGCCAGCAGCTTAAAGGGTGGCTACACCTTC; CDR3aa: CASSLKGGYTF
j_gene: TRBJ2-2; v_gene: TRBV7-7; abundance: -; d_gene: -; CDR3nt: TGTGCCAGCAGCTTCTTGGGAAAGAACACCGGGGAGCTGTTTTTT; CDR3aa: CASSFLGKNTGELFF
j_gene: TRBJ2-5; v_gene: TRBV5-1; abundance: -; d_gene: -; CDR3nt: TGCGCCAGCAGCTTGGGACAGGAAAAAGAGACCCAGTACTTC; CDR3aa: CASSLGQEKETQYF
j_gene: TRBJ1-3; v_gene: TRBV6-1; abundance: -; d_gene: -; CDR3nt: TGTGCCAGCAGTACCGGACCTGGAAACACCATATATTTT; CDR3aa: CASSTGPGNTIYF
j_gene: TRBJ1-2; v_gene: TRBV6-1; abundance: -; d_gene: TRBD1; CDR3nt: TGTGCCAGCAGTGACCGGACAGGCCAACCTTTCTATGGCTACACCTTC; CDR3aa: CASSDRTGQPFYGYTF
j_gene: TRBJ2-2; v_gene: TRBV27; abundance: -; d_gene: -; CDR3nt: TGTGCCAGCGGCCAGGGTCCCGCGAACACCGGGGAGCTGTTTTTT; CDR3aa: CASGQGPANTGELFF